The clone carrying this TCR beta chain was recorded once. Its antigen is not known. Trimming removed 3 bases at V and 0 bases at J, with 11 bases between. CDR1 is LNHDA, CDR2 SQIVND, per germline (reference sequence). The CDR3 spans 15 residues. This sample stems from a study of tumor-infiltrating lymphocytes in localized non-small cell lung cancer. Study-wide findings and caveats: Tumors had more T cell infiltration than uninvolved lung, per TCRbeta sequencing and CD3 counts. Different pieces of the same tissue were used for each assay.

Assay used: immunoSEQ multiplex PCR; TCRdb lists only in-frame clones, some missing. Counted here are about 9,900 clones, over 60% occurring once; the ten biggest clones make up around 21%. The V gene is TRBV19, the J gene TRBJ2-5, with D perhaps matching TRBD1 (6 bases). This TCR was sampled from a human donor with non-small cell lung cancer. Sequencing was performed on lung tumor tissue. CDR3 residues: CASSIRGSYQETQYF. CDR3 nucleotides: TGTGCCAGTAGTATCAGGGGATCGTACCAAGAGACCCAGTACTTC.